This TCR beta chain appears in the sequencing data of a study of cytomegalovirus exposure and HLA in healthy donors. Study conclusions and caveats: Apart from CMV serostatus, no immune exposure information was available.

To note about this clone: What it binds is not known.

CDR3 size: 18 residues. The V gene end was trimmed by 4 bases and the J gene end by 5 bases; junction bases not matched to a gene: 17. CDR1 is SGDLS and CDR2 is YYNGEE in the germline V gene. PCR primers comprised 60 Vbeta and 13 Jbeta primers. TCRdb keeps only in-frame clones here, not all; method: immunoSEQ multiplex PCR. The sample contains about 120,000 clones, 83% of which appear only once. The sequencing input was PBMCs. The clonotype originates from a woman in her forties in good health and CMV-seropositive. The rearrangement links TRBV9 to TRBJ1-1; 10 positions match TRBD1. In DNA, the CDR3 is TGTGCCAGCAGCCCTCGTGCCGGGACAGGGGCTAGGGGAACTGAAGCTTTCTTT. Protein product: CASSPRAGTGARGTEAFF.